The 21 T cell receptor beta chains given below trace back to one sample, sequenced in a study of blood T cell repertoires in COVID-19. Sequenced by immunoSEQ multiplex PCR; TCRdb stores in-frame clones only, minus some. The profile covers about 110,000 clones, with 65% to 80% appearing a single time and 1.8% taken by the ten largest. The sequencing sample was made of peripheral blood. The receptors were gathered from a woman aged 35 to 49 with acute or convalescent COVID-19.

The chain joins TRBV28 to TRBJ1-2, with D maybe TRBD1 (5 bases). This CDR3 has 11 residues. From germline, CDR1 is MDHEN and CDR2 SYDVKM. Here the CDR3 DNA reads TGTGCGGATTGGGGGGACTATGGCTACACCTTC. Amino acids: CADWGDYGYTF.

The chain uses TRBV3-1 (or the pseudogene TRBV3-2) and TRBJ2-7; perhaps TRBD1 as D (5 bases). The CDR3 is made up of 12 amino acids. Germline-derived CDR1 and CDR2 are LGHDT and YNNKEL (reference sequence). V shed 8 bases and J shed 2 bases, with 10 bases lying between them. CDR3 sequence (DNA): TGTGCCAGCGCTCTGGGGCCCTACGAGCAGTACTTC. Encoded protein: CASALGPYEQYF.

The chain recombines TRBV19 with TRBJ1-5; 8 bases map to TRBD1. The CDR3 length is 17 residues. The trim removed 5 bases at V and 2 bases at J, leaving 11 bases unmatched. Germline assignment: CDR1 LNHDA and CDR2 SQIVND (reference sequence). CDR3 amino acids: CASSLTGGGMGNQPQHF. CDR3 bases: TGTGCCAGTAGTCTCACAGGGGGGGGTATGGGCAATCAGCCCCAGCATTTT.

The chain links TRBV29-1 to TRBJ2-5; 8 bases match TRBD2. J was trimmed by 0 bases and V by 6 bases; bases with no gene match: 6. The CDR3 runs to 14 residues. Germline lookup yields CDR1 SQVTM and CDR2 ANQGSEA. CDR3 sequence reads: CSVSRGANQETQYF. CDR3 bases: TGCAGCGTCTCGCGGGGGGCGAACCAAGAGACCCAGTACTTC.

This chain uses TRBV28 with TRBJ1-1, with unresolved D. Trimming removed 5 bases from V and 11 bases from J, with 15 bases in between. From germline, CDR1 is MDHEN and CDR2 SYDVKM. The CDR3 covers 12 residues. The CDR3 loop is CASSNDFRRAFF. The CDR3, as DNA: TGTGCCAGCAGTAATGACTTCCGAAGGGCTTTCTTT.

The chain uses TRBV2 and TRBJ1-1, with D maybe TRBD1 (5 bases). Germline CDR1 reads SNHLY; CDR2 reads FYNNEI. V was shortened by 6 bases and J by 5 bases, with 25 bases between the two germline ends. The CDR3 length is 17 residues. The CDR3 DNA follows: TGTGCCAGCAGGACCGCCCAGGTCGACGGGGGTGGGACTGAAGCTTTCTTT. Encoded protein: CASRTAQVDGGGTEAFF.

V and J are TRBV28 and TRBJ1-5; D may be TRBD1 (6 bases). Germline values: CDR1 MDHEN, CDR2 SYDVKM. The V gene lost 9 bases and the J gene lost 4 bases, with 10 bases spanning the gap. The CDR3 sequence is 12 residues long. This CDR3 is CASYRGNQPQHF. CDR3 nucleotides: TGTGCCAGTTATAGGGGGAATCAGCCCCAGCATTTT. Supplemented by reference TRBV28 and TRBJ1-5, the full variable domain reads DVKVTQSSRYLVKRTGEKVFLECVQDMDHENMFWYRQDPGLGLRLIYFSYDVKMKEKGDIPEGYSVSREKKERFSLILESASTNQTSMYLCASYRGNQPQHFGDGTRLSIL.

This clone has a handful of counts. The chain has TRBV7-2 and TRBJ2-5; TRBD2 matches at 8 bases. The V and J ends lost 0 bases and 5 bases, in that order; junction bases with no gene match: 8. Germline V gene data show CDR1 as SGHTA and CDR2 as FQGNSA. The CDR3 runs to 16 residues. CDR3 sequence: CASSLASGGGMETQYF. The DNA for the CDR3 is TGTGCCAGCAGCTTAGCTTCCGGGGGGGGTATGGAGACCCAGTACTTC.

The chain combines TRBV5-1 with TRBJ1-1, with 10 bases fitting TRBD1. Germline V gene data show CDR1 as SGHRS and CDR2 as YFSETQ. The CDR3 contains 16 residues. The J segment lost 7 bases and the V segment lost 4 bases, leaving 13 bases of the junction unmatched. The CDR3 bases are TGCGCCAGCAGCCCGAATCCCCGGACAGGGGGTAGTGAAGCTTTCTTT. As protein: CASSPNPRTGGSEAFF.

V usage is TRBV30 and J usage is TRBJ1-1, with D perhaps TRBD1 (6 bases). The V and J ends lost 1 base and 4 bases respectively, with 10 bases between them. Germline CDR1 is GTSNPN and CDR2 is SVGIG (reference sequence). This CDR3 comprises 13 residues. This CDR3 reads CAWSAQGPTEAFF. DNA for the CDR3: TGTGCCTGGAGTGCGCAGGGGCCCACTGAAGCTTTCTTT.

The CDR3 here is CASSPGGEGYYGYTF. In DNA, the CDR3 is TGCGCCAGCAGCCCTGGGGGGGAGGGCTACTATGGCTACACCTTC. The chain recombines TRBV4-1 with TRBJ1-2, with D tentatively TRBD1 (5 bases). The length of the CDR3 is 15 residues. V gave up 4 bases and J gave up 3 bases, with 15 bases separating them. Germline-derived CDR1 and CDR2 are MGHRA and YSYEKL.

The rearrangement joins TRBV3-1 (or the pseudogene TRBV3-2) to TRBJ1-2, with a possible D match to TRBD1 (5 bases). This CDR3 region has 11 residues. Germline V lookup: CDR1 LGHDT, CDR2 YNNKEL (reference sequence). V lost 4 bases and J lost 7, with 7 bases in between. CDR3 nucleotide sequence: TGTGCCAGCAGCCGGAGGGGTGGCTACACCTTC. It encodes CASSRRGGYTF.

The CDR3 DNA is TGTGCCAGCAGTTCTCGACAGGGGGCGCGGCCCAGCTCCTACAATGAGCAGTTCTTC. As protein: CASSSRQGARPSSYNEQFF. The chain recombines TRBV28 with TRBJ2-1; TRBD1 matches 10 bases. Germline V gene data show CDR1 as MDHEN and CDR2 as SYDVKM. The CDR3 extends over 19 amino acids. V shed 4 bases, J shed 0 bases, and the junction held 12 bases outside the gene matches.

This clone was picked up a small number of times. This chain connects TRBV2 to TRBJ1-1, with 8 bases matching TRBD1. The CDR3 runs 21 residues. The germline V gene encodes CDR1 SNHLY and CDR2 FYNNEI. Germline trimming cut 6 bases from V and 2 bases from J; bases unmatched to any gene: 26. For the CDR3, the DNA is TGTGCCAGCAGCGCCTTTATCTATGGACAGGGCGAAGTCAAATCTAACACTGAAGCTTTCTTT. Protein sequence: CASSAFIYGQGEVKSNTEAFF.

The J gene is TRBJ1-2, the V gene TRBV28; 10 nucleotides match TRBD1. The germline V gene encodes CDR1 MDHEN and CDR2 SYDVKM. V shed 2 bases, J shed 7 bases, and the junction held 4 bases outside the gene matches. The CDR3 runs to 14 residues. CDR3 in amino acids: CASSLGTGEGGYTF. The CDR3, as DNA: TGTGCCAGCAGTTTAGGGACAGGGGAGGGTGGCTACACCTTC.

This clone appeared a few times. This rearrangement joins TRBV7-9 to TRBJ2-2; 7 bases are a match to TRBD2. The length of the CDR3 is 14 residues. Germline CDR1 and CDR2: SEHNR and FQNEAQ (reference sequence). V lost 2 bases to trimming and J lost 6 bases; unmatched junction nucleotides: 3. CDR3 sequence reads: CASSLLAGAGELFF. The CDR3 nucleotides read TGTGCCAGCAGCTTATTGGCGGGGGCCGGGGAGCTGTTTTTT.

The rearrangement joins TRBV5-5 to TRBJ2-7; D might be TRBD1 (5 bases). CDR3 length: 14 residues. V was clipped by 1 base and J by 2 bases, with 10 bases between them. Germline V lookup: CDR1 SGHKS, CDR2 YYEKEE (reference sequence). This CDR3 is CASSLLGPTYEQYF. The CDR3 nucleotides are TGTGCCAGCAGCTTGCTGGGGCCCACCTACGAGCAGTACTTC. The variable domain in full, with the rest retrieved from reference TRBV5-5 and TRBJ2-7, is DAGVTQSPTHLIKTRGQQVTLRCSPISGHKSVSWYQQVLGQGPQFIFQYYEKEERGRGNFPDRFSARQFPNYSSELNVNALLLGDSALYLCASSLLGPTYEQYFGPGTRLTVT.

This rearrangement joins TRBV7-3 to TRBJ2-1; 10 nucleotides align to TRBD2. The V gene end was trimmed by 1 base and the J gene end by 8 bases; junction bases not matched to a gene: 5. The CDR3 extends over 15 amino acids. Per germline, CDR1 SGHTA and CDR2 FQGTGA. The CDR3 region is CASSLMASGGYEQFF. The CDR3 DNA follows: TGTGCCAGCAGCTTAATGGCTAGCGGGGGATATGAGCAGTTCTTC.

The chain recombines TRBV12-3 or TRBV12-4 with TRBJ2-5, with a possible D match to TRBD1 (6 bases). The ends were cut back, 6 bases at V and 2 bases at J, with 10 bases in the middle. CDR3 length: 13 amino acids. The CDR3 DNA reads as TGTGCCAGCAGAAGACAGGAACAAGAGACCCAGTACTTC. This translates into CASRRQEQETQYF.

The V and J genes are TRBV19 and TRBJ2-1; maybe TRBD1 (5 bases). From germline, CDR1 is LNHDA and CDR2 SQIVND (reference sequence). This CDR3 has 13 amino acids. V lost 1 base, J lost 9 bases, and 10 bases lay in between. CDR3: CASSIGPRGEQFF. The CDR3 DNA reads TGTGCCAGTAGTATAGGGCCTAGGGGTGAGCAGTTCTTC.

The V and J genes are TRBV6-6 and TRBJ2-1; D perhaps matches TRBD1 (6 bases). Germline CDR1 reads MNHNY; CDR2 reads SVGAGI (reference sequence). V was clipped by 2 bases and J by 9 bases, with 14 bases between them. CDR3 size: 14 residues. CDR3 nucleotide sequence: TGTGCCAGCAGTTACGGGGGCTCAAATAGTGAGCAGTTCTTC. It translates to CASSYGGSNSEQFF.